This T cell receptor (beta chain) is drawn from a study of human T cells and chemical hapten exposure. Turning to the study itself: In the approximately 26-week study, patients were dosed weekly with diphenylcyclopropenone on the scalp throughout.

This sample's time point: pre-sensitization, week 0. Described treatment: therapeutic diphenylcyclopropenone sensitization with weekly scalp DPC. V dropped 1 base and J dropped 2; count of bases not matched to a gene: 3. Looked up from germline, CDR1 is DFQATT and CDR2 is SNEGSKA (reference sequence). This CDR3 has 14 residues. Unique molecular identifiers were affixed to discrete cDNA molecules within the library. Via MiXCR, TCRdb re-called the RACE reads, giving one row per CDR3 protein. Of fewer than 350,000 distinct CDR3 sequences detected, around 7.3% appear once; the ten largest clones hold 1.2%.

The TCR originated in a man younger than 35 with alopecia areata. Some clones in this sample may be carry-over from other donors' samples. The chain couples TRBV20-1 to TRBJ2-7, with TRBD2 matching over 9 bases. Sequences were derived from whole blood, sampled in connection with sensitization to the hapten diphenylcyclopropenone (DPC). The CDR3 is CSARAGTSTYEQYV. The CDR3, as DNA: TGCAGTGCTAGAGCAGGGACTAGCACCTACGAGCAGTACGTC.